The 8 T cell receptor beta chains listed next were all sequenced from one sample in a study of cytomegalovirus exposure and HLA in healthy donors. PCR employed 60 Vbeta and 13 Jbeta primers. This table comes from immunoSEQ multiplex PCR, and its TCRdb copy is limited to in-frame clones, with some not included. The sample records under 150,000 clones, 65% to 90% being singletons. The sequencing input was PBMCs. These receptor sequences come from a middle-aged man in good health and CMV-seronegative.

The chain recombines TRBV5-1 with TRBJ2-7; TRBD2 matches at 9 bases. Germline-derived CDR1 and CDR2 are SGHRS and YFSETQ. The junction had 8 bases not matched to a gene; V was cut back by 1 base and J by 3 bases. This CDR3 region has 16 residues. Here the CDR3 DNA reads TGCGCCAGCAGCTTGAACAGCGGGGGGACATACTACGAGCAGTACTTC. The encoded protein is CASSLNSGGTYYEQYF.

V and J are TRBV4-1 and TRBJ1-2; 8 positions agree with TRBD1. This CDR3 contains 16 residues. V dropped 5 bases and J dropped 4; count of bases not matched to a gene: 12. The germline V gene encodes CDR1 MGHRA and CDR2 YSYEKL. DNA for the CDR3: TGCGCCAGCAGCAAACGGAGGACAGGGCGGATCTATGGCTACACCTTC. It translates to CASSKRRTGRIYGYTF.

The chain links TRBV7-8 to TRBJ1-2; D perhaps matches TRBD1 (6 bases). The length of the CDR3 is 14 residues. In germline, CDR1 is SGHVS, CDR2 FQNEAQ. The germline V and J ends were trimmed by 5 bases and 6 bases, with 16 bases remaining between them. The CDR3 loop reads CASSLNRGGHGYTF. For the CDR3, the DNA is TGTGCCAGCAGCCTAAACCGGGGGGGGCATGGCTACACCTTC.

The V gene is TRBV29-1, the J gene TRBJ1-1; 8 bases match TRBD1. This CDR3 has 14 residues. CDR1 is SQVTM and CDR2 is ANQGSEA in the germline V gene. With V trimmed by 7 bases and J by 3 bases, 10 bases remained unmatched. The CDR3, as DNA: TGCAGCGGGCGGACAGGGAGTAGGGACACTGAAGCTTTCTTT. Protein sequence: CSGRTGSRDTEAFF. Combining the CDR3 with reference TRBV29-1 and TRBJ1-1 gives the whole variable domain SAVISQKPSRDICQRGTSLTIQCQVDSQVTMMFWYRQQPGQSLTLIATANQGSEATYESGFVIDKFPISRPNLTFSTLTVSNMSPEDSSIYLCSGRTGSRDTEAFFGQGTRLTVV.

The sample holds a few counts of this clone. The V call is TRBV10-3, the J call TRBJ1-4; unclear D gene. Per germline, CDR1 ENHRY and CDR2 SYGVKD. This CDR3 has 14 residues. The V end was cut by 6 bases, the J end by 8 bases, with 16 bases between. CDR3 bases: TGTGCCATCAGCCGCGGAGGTGATGGGGAAAAACTGTTTTTT. Translated, it gives CAISRGGDGEKLFF.

The rearrangement links TRBV7-9 to TRBJ2-1; 11 nucleotides agree with TRBD1. Trimming at V came to 5 bases and at J to 11 bases, leaving 8 bases not matched to a gene. CDR1 and CDR2 from the germline V gene are SEHNR and FQNEAQ (reference sequence). CDR3 length equals 14 residues. Here the CDR3 DNA reads TGTGCCAGCAGCCCGGTGGGGACAGGGGGAAAGCAGTTCTTC. The encoded protein is CASSPVGTGGKQFF.

The chain has TRBV6-4 and TRBJ2-7, with no clear D. The CDR3 loop spans 12 amino acids. Trimming pared 11 bases from V and 0 bases from J, leaving 11 bases between. Germline loops: CDR1 MRHNA, CDR2 SNTAGT. This chain's CDR3 is CAGFDTSYEQYF. In DNA form, the CDR3 reads TGTGCCGGGTTTGACACCTCCTACGAGCAGTACTTC.

V is TRBV5-8 and J is TRBJ2-5, with 9 bases lining up with TRBD1. With V trimmed by 1 base and J by 5 bases, 3 bases remained unmatched. Germline lookup yields CDR1 SGHTS and CDR2 YDEGEE. The length of the CDR3 is 14 residues. DNA for the CDR3: TGTGCCAGCAGCTTGCGGACAGGGGTTGAGACCCAGTACTTC. Translated: CASSLRTGVETQYF.